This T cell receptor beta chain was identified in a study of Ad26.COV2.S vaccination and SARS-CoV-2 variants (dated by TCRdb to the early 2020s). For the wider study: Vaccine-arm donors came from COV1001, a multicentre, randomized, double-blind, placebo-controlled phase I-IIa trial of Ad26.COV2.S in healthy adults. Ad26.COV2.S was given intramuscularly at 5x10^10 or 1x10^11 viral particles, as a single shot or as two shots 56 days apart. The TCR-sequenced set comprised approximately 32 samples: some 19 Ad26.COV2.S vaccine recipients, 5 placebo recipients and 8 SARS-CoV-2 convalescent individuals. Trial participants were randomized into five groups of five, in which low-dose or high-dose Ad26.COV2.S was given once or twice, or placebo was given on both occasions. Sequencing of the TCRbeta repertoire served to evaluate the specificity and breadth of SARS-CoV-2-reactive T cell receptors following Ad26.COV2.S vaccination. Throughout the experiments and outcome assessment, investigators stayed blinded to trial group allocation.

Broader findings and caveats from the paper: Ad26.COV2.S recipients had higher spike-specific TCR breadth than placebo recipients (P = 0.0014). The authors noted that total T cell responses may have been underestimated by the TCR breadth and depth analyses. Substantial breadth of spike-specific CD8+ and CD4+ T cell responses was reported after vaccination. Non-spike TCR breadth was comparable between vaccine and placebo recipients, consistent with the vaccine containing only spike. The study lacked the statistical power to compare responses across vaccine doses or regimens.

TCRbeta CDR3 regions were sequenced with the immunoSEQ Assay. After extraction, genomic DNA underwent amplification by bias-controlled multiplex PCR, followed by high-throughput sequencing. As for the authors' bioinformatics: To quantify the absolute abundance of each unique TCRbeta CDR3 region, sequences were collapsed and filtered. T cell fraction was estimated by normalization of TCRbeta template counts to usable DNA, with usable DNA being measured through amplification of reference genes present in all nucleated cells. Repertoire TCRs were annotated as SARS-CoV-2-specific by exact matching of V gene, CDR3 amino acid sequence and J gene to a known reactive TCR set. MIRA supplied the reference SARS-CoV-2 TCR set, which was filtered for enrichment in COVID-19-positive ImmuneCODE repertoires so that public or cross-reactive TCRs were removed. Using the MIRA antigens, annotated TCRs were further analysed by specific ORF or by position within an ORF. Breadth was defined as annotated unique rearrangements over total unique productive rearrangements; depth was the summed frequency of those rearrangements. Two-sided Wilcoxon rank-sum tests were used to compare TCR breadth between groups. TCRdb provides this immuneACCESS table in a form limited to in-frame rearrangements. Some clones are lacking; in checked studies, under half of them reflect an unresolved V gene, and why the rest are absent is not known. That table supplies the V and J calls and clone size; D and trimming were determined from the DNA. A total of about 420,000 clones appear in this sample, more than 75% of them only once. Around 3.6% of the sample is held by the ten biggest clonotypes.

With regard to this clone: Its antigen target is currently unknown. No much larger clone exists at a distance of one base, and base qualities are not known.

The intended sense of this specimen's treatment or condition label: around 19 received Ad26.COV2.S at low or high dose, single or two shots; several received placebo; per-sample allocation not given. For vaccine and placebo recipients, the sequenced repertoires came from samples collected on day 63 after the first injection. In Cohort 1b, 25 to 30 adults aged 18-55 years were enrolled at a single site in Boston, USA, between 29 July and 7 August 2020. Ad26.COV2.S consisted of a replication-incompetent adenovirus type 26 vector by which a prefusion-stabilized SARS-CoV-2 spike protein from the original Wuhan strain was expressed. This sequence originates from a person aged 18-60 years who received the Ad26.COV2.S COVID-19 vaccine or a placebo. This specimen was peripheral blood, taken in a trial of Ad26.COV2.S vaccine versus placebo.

CDR3 loop: CASSLSSRVGTGGGYTF. The DNA reads as follows: TGTGCCAGCAGCTTATCCAGTAGGGTTGGGACAGGGGGTGGCTACACCTTC. In this chain, TRBV7-8 is recombined with TRBJ1-2, with TRBD1 identical over 11 junction bases. The CDR3 sequence holds 17 residues, the cysteine and phenylalanine included. The read is trimmed to its CDR3 DNA, 51 bases read in frame from base 1. As encoded in the germline V gene, CDR1 is SGHVS while CDR2 is FQNEAQ. Trimming takes 2 bases off V and 7 bases off J; junction bases not matched to a gene: 12.